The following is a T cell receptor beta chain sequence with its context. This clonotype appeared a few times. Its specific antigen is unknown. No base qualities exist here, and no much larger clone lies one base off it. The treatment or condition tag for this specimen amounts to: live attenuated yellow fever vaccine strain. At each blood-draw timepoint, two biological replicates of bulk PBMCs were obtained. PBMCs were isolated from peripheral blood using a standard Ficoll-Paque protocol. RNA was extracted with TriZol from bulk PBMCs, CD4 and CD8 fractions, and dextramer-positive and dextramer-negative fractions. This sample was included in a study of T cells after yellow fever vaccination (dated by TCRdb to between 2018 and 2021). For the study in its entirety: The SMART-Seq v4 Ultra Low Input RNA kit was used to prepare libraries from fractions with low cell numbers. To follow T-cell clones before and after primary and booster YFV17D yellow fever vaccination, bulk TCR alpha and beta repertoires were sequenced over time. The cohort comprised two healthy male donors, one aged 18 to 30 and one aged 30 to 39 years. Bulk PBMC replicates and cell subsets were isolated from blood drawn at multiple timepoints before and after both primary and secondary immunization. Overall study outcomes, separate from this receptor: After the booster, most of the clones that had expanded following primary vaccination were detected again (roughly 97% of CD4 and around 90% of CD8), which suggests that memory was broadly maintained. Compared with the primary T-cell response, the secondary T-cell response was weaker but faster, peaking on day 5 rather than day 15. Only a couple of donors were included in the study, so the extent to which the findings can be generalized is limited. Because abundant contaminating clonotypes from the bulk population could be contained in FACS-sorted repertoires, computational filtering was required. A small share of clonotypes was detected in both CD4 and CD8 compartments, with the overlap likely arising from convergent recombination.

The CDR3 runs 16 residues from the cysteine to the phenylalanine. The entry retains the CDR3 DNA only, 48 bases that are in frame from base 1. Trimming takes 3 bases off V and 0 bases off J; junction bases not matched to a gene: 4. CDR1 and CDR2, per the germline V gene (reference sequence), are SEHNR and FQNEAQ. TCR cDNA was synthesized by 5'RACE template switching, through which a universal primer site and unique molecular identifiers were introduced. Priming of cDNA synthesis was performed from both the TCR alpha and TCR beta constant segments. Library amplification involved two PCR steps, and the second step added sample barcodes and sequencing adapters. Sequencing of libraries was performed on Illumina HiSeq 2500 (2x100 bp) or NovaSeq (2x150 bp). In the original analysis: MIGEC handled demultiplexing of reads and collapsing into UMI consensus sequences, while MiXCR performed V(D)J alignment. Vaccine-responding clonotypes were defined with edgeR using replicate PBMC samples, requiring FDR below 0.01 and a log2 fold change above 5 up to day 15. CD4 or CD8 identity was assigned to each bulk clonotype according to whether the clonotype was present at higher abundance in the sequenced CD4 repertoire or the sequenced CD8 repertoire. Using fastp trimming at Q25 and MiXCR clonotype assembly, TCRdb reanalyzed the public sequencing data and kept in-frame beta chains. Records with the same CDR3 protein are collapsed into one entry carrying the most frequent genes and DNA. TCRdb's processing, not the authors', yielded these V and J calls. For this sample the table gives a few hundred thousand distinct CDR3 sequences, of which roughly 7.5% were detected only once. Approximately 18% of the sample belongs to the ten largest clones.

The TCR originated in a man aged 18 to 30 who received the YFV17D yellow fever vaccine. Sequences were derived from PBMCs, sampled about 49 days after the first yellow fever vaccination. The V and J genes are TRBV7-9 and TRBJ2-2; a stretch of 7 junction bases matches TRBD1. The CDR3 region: CASSLGQTTNTGELFF. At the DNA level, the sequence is TGTGCCAGCAGCTTGGGACAGACGACGAACACCGGGGAGCTGTTTTTT. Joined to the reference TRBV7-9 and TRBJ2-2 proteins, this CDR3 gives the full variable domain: DTGVSQNPRHKITKRGQNVTFRCDPISEHNRLYWYRQTLGQGPEFLTYFQNEAQLEKSRLLSDRFSAERPKGSFSTLEIQRTEQGDSAMYLCASSLGQTTNTGELFFGEGSRLTVL.